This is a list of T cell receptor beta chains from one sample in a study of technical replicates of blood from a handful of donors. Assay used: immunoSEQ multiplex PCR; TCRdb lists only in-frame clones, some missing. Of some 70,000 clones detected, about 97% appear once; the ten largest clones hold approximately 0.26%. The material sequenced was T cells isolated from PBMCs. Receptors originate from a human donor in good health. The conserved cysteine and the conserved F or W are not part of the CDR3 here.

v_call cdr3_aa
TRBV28 ASSFRTGGWQPQH
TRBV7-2 ASSLPERGRQSFEQY
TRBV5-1 ASSSGLESYEQY
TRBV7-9 ASSSSGRPYEQY
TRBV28 ASSPQGEGIDEQY
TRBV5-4 ASSEIQGLSTDTQY
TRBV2 ASIDYHNEQF
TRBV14 ASSQAYEQY
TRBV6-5 ASSYLQVGQGAEAF
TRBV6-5 ASSYSQASNTEAF
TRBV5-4 ASSSTGTGVDRLAKNIQY
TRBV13 ASSLQAGGDIQY
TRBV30 AWSVRRGLAGNTIY
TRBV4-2 ASSQDQSAHYEQY
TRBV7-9 ATPREGTDTQY
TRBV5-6 ASSAGARELANEQF
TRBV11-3 ASSLDPGVDTEAF
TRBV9 ASSATGQGTGELF
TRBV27 ASSWDRGIGYT
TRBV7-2 ASSLGTSGSEQY
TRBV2 ASPTGEYTEAF
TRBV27 ASSLTGSYGYT
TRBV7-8 ASSSSLDRGNEQF
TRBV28 ASSLPLYGYT
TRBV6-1 ASRTLAGDSYEQY
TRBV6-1 ASSEYRTGGYQPQH
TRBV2 ASSELLAGQDTQY
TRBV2 ASSEGLDSNREAF
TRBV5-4 ASSRTSGPSYEQY
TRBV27 ASSVTRLSYNEQF
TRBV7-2 ASSPTGGWNTGELF
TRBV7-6 ASGQGAAQPQH
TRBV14 ASSQFRYEQY
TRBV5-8 ASSLVWEGYT
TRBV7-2 ASSLTGTGYDEQY
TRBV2 ASQLGLYNTEQF
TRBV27 ASSWTGTYEQY
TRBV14 ASSQLAGNTGELF
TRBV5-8 ASSRGGTSYEQY
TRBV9 ASSSGPRTEETQY
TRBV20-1 SALAEVEQF
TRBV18 ASSQTGQYIGYT